This T cell receptor beta chain originates from a study of molecular identifiers for immune sequencing clone quantification. Looked up from germline, CDR1 is GTSNPN and CDR2 is SVGIG (reference sequence). The CDR3 totals 16 residues. Points on this clonotype: Antigen unknown. A much larger clone sits a single nucleotide away, making a read error possible.

Study observations and caveats: Clones above 20 RNA copies held over 97% of effector molecules, under 1% in naive cells.

TCR libraries were built in bulk with a published protocol and specific TCR primers. TCRdb called the PCR reads again in MiXCR, with one record for every CDR3 protein. The sample lists some 41,000 distinct CDR3 sequences; roughly 22% were seen once. Input material: naive CD8+ T cells from blood, with Jurkat cell RNA spiked in. Subset indicated: FACS-sorted CD8+CD4-CCR7+CD45RA+ naive T cells. The chain is built from TRBV30 and TRBJ2-2, with 11 bases matching TRBD2. The clonotype originates from a human donor in good health. Some libraries in this study had Jurkat cell RNA spiked in. The CDR3 DNA reads as TGTGCCTGGAGTGTAGGTAGCGGGAGGGCCGCAGGGGAGCTGTTGTTT. It codes for CAWSVGSGRAAGELLF.